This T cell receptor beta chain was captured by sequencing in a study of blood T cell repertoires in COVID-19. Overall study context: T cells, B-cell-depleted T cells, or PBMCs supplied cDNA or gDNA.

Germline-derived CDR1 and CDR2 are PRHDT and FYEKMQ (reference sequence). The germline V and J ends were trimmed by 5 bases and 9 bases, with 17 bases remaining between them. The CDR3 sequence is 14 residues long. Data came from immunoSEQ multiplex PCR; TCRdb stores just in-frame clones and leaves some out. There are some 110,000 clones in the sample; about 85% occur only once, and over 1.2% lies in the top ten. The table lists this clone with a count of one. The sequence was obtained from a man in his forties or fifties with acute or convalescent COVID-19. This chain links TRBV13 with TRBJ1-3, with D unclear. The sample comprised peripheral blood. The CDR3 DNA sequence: TGTGCCAGCAGCGCTAGAGCACTGCAAGGCACCATATATTTT. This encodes CASSARALQGTIYF.